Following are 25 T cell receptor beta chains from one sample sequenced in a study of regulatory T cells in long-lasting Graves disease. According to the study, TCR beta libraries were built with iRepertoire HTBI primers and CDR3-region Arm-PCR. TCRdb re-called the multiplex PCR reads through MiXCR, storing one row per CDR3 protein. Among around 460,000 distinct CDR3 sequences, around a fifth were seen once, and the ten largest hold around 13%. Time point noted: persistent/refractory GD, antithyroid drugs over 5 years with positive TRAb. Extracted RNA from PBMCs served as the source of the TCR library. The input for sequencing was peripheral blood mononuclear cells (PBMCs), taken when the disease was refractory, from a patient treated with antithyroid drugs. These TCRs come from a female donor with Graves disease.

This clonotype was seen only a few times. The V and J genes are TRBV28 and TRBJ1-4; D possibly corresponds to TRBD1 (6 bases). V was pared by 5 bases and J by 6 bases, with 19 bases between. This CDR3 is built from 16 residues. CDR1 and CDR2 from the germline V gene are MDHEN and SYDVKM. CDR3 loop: CASSPYPQGRDEKLFF. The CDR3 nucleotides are TGTGCCAGCAGTCCCTACCCACAGGGCCGGGATGAAAAACTGTTTTTT.

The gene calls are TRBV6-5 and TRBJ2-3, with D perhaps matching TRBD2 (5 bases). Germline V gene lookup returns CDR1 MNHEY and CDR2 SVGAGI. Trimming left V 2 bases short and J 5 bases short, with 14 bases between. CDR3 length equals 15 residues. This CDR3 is CASSYKPRGGDTQYF. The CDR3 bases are TGTGCCAGCAGTTACAAGCCTCGAGGAGGAGATACGCAGTATTTT.

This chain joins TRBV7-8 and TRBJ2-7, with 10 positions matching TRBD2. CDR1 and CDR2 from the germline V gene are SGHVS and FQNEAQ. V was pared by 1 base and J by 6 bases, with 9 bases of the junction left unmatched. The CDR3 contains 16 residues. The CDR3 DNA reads TGTGCCAGCAGCTTAGTGGTGACTAGCGGGTTCCTCGAGCAGTACTTC. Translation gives CASSLVVTSGFLEQYF.

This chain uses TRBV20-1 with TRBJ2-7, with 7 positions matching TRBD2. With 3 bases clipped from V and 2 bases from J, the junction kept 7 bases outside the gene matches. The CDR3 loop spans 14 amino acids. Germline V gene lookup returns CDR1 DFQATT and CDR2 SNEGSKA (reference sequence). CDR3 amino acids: CSARKAGLTYEQYF. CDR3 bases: TGCAGTGCTAGGAAAGCGGGGCTCACCTACGAGCAGTACTTC.

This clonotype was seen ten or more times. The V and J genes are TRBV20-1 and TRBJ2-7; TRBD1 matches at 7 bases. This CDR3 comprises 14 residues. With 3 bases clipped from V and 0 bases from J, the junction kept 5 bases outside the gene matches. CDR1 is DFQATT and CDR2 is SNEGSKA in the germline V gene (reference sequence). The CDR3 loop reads CSARRGDSSYEQYF. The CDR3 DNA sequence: TGCAGTGCTAGGCGAGGGGACAGCTCCTACGAGCAGTACTTC.

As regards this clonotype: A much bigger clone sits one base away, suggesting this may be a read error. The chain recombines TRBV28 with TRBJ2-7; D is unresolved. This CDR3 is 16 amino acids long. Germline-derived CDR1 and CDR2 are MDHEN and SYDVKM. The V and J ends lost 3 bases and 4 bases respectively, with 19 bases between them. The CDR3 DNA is TGTGCCAGCAGTTTGGGCCGGACGGCCAACGGGTACGAGCAGTACTTC. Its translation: CASSLGRTANGYEQYF.

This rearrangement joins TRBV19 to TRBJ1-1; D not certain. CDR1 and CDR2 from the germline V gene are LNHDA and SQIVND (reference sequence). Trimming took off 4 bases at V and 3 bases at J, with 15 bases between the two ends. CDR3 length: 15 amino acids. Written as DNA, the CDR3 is TGTGCCAGTAGTAAGTCTGGGAGGTTGGACACTGAAGCTTTCTTT. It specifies CASSKSGRLDTEAFF.

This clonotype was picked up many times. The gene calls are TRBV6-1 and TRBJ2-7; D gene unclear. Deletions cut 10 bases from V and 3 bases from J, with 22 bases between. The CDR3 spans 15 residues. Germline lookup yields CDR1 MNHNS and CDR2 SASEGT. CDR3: CATLLSRAPSYEQYF. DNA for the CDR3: TGTGCCACCCTCCTCAGCCGGGCCCCGAGCTACGAGCAGTACTTC.

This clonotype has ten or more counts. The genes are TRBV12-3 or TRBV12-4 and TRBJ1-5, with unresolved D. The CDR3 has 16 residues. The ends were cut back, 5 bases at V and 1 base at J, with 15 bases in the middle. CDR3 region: CASSGGLGRSNQPQHF. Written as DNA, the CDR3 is TGTGCCAGCAGTGGCGGTCTGGGGAGAAGCAATCAGCCCCAGCATTTT.

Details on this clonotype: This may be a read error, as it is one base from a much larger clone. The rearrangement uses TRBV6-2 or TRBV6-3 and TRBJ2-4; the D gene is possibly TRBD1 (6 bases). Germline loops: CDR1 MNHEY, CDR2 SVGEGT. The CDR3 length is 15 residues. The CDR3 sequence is CASSYFRGSKNIRYF. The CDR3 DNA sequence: TGTGCCAGCAGTTACTTCAGGGGTTCCAAAAACATTCGGTACTTC.

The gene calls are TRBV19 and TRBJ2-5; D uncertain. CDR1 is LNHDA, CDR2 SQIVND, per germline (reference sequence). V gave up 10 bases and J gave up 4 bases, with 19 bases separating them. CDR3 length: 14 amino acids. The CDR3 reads CATRLQSYLETQYF. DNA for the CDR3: TGTGCCACCAGATTACAGAGTTACTTAGAGACCCAGTACTTC.

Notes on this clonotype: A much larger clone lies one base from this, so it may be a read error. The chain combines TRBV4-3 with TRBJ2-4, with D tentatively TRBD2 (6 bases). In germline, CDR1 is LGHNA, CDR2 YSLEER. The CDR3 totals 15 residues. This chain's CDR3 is CASNQDGTEKNIQYF. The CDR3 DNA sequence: TGCGCCAGCAACCAAGACGGGACTGAGAAAAACATTCAGTACTTC.

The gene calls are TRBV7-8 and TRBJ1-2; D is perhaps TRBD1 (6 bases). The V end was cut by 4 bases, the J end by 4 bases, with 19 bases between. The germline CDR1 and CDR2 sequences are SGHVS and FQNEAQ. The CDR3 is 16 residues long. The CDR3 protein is CASSSNPGLTGYGYTF. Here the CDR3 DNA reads TGTGCCAGCAGCTCAAACCCTGGGCTGACAGGCTATGGCTACACCTTC.

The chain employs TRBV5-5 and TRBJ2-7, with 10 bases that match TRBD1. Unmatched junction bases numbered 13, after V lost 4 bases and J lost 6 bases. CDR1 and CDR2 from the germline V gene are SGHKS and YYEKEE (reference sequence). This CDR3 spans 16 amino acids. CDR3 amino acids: CASSQTGGRFDLEQYF. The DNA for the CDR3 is TGTGCCAGCAGCCAGACAGGGGGCAGGTTTGATCTCGAGCAGTACTTC.

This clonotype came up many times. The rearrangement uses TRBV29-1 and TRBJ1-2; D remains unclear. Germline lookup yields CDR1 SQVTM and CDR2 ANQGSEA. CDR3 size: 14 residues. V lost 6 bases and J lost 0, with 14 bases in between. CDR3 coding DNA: TGCAGCGTCGAGGGAGCCTCAACTAACTATGGCTACACCTTC. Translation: CSVEGASTNYGYTF.

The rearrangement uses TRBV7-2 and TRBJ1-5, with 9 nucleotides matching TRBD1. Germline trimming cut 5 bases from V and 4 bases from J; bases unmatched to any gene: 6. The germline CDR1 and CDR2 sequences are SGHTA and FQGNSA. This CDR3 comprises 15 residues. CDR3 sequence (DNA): TGTGCCAGCAGCCGAGACAGGGGGGAAAATCAGCCCCAGCATTTT. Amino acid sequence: CASSRDRGENQPQHF.

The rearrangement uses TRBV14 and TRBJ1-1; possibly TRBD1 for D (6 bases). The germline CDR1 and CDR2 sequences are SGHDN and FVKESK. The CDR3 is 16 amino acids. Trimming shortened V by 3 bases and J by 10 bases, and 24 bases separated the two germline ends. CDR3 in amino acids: CASSQDNDRPRGGAFF. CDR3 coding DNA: TGTGCCAGCAGCCAGGATAACGACAGGCCCCGTGGTGGAGCTTTCTTT.

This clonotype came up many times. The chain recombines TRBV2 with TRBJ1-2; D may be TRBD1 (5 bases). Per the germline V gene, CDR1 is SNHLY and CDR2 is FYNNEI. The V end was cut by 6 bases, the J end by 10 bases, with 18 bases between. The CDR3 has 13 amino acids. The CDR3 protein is CASRETTASPYTF. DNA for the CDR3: TGTGCCAGCAGGGAGACGACAGCCAGCCCCTACACCTTC. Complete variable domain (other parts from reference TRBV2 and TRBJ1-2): EPEVTQTPSHQVTQMGQEVILRCVPISNHLYFYWYRQILGQKVEFLVSFYNNEISEKSEIFDDQFSVERPDGSNFTLKIRSTKLEDSAMYFCASRETTASPYTFGSGTRLTVV.

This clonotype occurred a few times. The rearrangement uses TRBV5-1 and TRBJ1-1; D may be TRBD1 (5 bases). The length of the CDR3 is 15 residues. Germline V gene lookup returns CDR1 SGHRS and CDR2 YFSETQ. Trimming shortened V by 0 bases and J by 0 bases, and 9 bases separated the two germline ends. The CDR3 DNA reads TGCGCCAGCAGCTTGGAGGAGGGGTTGAACACTGAAGCTTTCTTT. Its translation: CASSLEEGLNTEAFF.

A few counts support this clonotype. CDR3 sequence: CSVPGQGTSGNTIYF. The CDR3 DNA sequence: TGCAGCGTCCCCGGACAGGGTACCTCTGGAAACACCATATATTTT. The chain is built from TRBV29-1 and TRBJ1-3, with 8 positions matching TRBD1. Germline loops: CDR1 SQVTM, CDR2 ANQGSEA. The CDR3 length is 15 residues. With V trimmed by 6 bases and J by 0 bases, 7 bases remained unmatched.

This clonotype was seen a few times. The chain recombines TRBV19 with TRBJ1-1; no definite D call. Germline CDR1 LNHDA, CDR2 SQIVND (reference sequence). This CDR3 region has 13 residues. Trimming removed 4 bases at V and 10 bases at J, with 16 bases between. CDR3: CASSSRRLLGAFF. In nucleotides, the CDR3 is TGTGCCAGTAGTAGCCGGCGACTTCTGGGAGCTTTCTTT.

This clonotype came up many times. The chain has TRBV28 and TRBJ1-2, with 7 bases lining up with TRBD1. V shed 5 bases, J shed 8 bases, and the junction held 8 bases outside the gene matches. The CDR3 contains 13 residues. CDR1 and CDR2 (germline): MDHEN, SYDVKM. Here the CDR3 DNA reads TGTGCCAGCAGTCTCGACAGGGCTGACGGCTACACCTTC. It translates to CASSLDRADGYTF.

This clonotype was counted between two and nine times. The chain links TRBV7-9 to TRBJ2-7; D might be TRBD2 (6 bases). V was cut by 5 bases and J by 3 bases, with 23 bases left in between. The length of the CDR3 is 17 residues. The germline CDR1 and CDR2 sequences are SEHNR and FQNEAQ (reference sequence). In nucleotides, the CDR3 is TGTGCCAGCAGCAAAAAACCGGGACTCCTAAATAACTACGAGCAGTACTTC. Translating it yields CASSKKPGLLNNYEQYF. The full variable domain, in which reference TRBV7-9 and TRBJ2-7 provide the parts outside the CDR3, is DTGVSQNPRHKITKRGQNVTFRCDPISEHNRLYWYRQTLGQGPEFLTYFQNEAQLEKSRLLSDRFSAERPKGSFSTLEIQRTEQGDSAMYLCASSKKPGLLNNYEQYFGPGTRLTVT.

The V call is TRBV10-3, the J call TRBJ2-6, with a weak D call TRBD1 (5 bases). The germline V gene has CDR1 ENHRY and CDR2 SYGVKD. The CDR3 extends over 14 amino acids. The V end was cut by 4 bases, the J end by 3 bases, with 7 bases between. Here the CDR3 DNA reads TGTGCCATCAGTGTCAGGGATGGGGCCAACGTCCTGACTTTC. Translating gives CAISVRDGANVLTF.

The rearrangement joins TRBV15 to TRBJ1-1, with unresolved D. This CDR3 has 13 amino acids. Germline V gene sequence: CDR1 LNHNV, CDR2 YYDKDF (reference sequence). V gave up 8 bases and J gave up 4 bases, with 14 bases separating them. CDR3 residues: CATRRSRGTEAFF. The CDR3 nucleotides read TGTGCCACCCGAAGGAGCCGGGGCACTGAAGCTTTCTTT.